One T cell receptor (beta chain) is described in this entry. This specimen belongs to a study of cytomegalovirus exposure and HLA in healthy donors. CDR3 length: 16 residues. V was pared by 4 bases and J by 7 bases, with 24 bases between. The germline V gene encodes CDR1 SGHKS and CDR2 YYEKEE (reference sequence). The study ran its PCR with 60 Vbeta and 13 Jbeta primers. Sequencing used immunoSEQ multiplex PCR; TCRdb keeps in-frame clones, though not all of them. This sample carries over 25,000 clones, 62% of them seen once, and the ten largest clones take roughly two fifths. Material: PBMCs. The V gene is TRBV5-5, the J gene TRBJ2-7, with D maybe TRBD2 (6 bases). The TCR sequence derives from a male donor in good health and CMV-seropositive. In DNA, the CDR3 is TGTGCCAGCAGCCCGGAACAGCCTAGCGCCCAGCGGGAGCAGTACTTC. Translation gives CASSPEQPSAQREQYF.